This TCR beta chain was sequenced for a study of blood T cell repertoires in COVID-19. Study context: T cells, B-cell-depleted T cells, or PBMCs provided the cDNA or gDNA that served as material.

Repertoires were generated with immunoSEQ multiplex PCR, while TCRdb's copy carries only in-frame clones and drops some. This sample has 200,000 to 250,000 clones; roughly 90% occur once, and the top ten carry over 3%. The V end lost 3 bases, the J end lost 10 bases, and 19 bases lay between the germline ends. This CDR3 region has 15 residues. The V gene's germline CDR1 is SGHVS and CDR2 FQNEAQ. Grouping used clinical history reported by participants in a survey and questionnaire. The sequenced sample consisted of PBMCs or T cells enriched from blood (not recorded which). The chain is built from TRBV7-8 and TRBJ1-3; a possible D gene is TRBD1 (5 bases). This sequence was found in a woman in her thirties or forties with acute COVID-19. The CDR3 DNA follows: TGTGCCAGCAGCTTCCTCCCAAATACGAAGGGGACCATATATTTT. Amino acid sequence: CASSFLPNTKGTIYF. The full variable domain, its missing parts supplied by reference TRBV7-8 and TRBJ1-3, is GAGVSQSPRYKVAKRGQDVALRCDPISGHVSLFWYQQALGQGPEFLTYFQNEAQLDKSGLPSDRFFAERPEGSVSTLKIQRTQQEDSAVYLCASSFLPNTKGTIYFGEGSWLTVV.